This T cell receptor beta chain emerged from a study of blood T cell repertoires in COVID-19. Overall study context: From the United States, Italy and Spain came samples of acute and convalescent COVID-19.

Sequencing was performed with immunoSEQ multiplex PCR; in TCRdb, only in-frame clones are kept and a portion is missing. The data contain some 250,000 clones, 80% to 90% of them seen just once; the ten biggest clones take up approximately 2%. The ends were cut back, 1 base at V and 8 bases at J, with 8 bases in the middle. The length of the CDR3 is 13 residues. Germline CDR1 reads MDHEN; CDR2 reads SYDVKM. Living in 24 US areas, the participants were between about 18 and 100 years of age. J is TRBJ1-4 and V is TRBV28; D gene uncertain. Sequencing was done on a sample of PBMCs or T cells enriched from blood (not recorded which). The TCR was taken from a woman between 50 and 59 years old who had recovered from COVID-19. CDR3 DNA sequence: TGTGCCAGCAGTTTATATCGGGAGGAAAAACTGTTTTTT. The encoded protein is CASSLYREEKLFF. Supplemented by reference TRBV28 and TRBJ1-4, the full variable domain reads DVKVTQSSRYLVKRTGEKVFLECVQDMDHENMFWYRQDPGLGLRLIYFSYDVKMKEKGDIPEGYSVSREKKERFSLILESASTNQTSMYLCASSLYREEKLFFGSGTQLSVL.